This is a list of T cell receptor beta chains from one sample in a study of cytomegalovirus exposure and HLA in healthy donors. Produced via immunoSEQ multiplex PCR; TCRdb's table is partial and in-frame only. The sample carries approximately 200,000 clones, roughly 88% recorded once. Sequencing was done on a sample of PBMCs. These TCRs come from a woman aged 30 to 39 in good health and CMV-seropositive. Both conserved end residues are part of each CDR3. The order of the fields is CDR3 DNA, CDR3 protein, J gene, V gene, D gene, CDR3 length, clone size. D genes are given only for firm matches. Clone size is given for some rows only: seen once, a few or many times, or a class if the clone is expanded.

TGCAGCTCCCATCGGGAGAACACTGAAGCTTTCTTT | CSSHRENTEAFF | TRBJ1-1 | TRBV29-1 | . | 12 | .
TGCAGCGTAACAGCGACAGGGGCCTACGAGCAGTACTTC | CSVTATGAYEQYF | TRBJ2-7 | TRBV29-1 | TRBD1 | 13 | once
TGTGCCAGTAGTATAGTAGCGGGAGGGTCAGATACGCAGTATTTT | CASSIVAGGSDTQYF | TRBJ2-3 | TRBV19 | TRBD2 | 15 | .
TGCGCCAGCAGCTTTGGCGGGAGCAGAGTAGATACGCAGTATTTT | CASSFGGSRVDTQYF | TRBJ2-3 | TRBV5-1 | TRBD2 | 15 | .
TGTGCCAGCAGCCCGGAGGGACAGGGTAGGGAGACCCAGTACTTC | CASSPEGQGRETQYF | TRBJ2-5 | TRBV5-8 | TRBD1 | 15 | .
TGTGCCATCAGCCCCAGACTAGCGGGAGGGGACAATGAGCAGTTCTTC | CAISPRLAGGDNEQFF | TRBJ2-1 | TRBV10-3 | TRBD2 | 16 | .
TGTGCCAGCAGAAATAGACTAGCGGGGGAGCTGTTTTTT | CASRNRLAGELFF | TRBJ2-2 | TRBV9 | TRBD2 | 13 | once
TGCGCCAGCAGCCCATGGGTTACTCCAGGTGGCACAGATACGCAGTATTTT | CASSPWVTPGGTDTQYF | TRBJ2-3 | TRBV4-1 | . | 17 | .
TGCAGCGTGGTAGGGACACCAGATACGCAGTATTTT | CSVVGTPDTQYF | TRBJ2-3 | TRBV29-1 | . | 12 | .
TGTGCCAGTAGTATGAGACAGGCCGTAGGAGCAGATACGCAGTATTTT | CASSMRQAVGADTQYF | TRBJ2-3 | TRBV19 | . | 16 | .
TGTGCCAGCAGCCCCTGGGGGGGTTATGGCTACACCTTC | CASSPWGGYGYTF | TRBJ1-2 | TRBV28 | . | 13 | .
TGTGCCAGCAGAAAGGGTACAGGGGACACTGAAGCTTTCTTT | CASRKGTGDTEAFF | TRBJ1-1 | TRBV25-1 | TRBD1 | 14 | .
TGCGCCAGCAGCTTGGTCGAGCAAACTGAAGCTTTCTTT | CASSLVEQTEAFF | TRBJ1-1 | TRBV5-1 | . | 13 | once
TGTGCCAGCTCATCTGGACTACAAGAGACCCAGTACTTC | CASSSGLQETQYF | TRBJ2-5 | TRBV18 | . | 13 | .
TGTGCCAGCTCACAGGGGCAGCAACAGCCCCAGCATTTT | CASSQGQQQPQHF | TRBJ1-5 | TRBV18 | . | 13 | .
TGTGCCAGCAGCTCACCATGGAGCGACAATGAGCAGTTCTTC | CASSSPWSDNEQFF | TRBJ2-1 | TRBV7-9 | . | 14 | .
TGTGCCAGTAGTATGAACAGCTATGGCTACACCTTC | CASSMNSYGYTF | TRBJ1-2 | TRBV19 | . | 12 | .
TGTGCCAGCACTTTGGACAGGGACAATGAGCAGTTCTTC | CASTLDRDNEQFF | TRBJ2-1 | TRBV6-6 | TRBD1 | 13 | once
TGTGCCAGCAGCTCCGGGATTTATGGCTACACCTTC | CASSSGIYGYTF | TRBJ1-2 | TRBV7-9 | . | 12 | .
TGCGCCAGCAGCCAAAGAACCCCCGGGACTAGCGGATACAATGAGCAGTTCTTC | CASSQRTPGTSGYNEQFF | TRBJ2-1 | TRBV5-1 | TRBD2 | 18 | .
TGCAGCGTTGAATTTGCGCGGGACGCCTACGAGCAGTACTTC | CSVEFARDAYEQYF | TRBJ2-7 | TRBV29-1 | . | 14 | .
TGTGCCAGCAGGTATTTCAGAGCGGGGAACAATGAGCAGTTCTTC | CASRYFRAGNNEQFF | TRBJ2-1 | TRBV27 | TRBD2 | 15 | .
TGTGCCAGTAGTAACAGAATCTCGGATGGCTACACCTTC | CASSNRISDGYTF | TRBJ1-2 | TRBV19 | . | 13 | .
TGTGCCAGCAGCCAAAACTCTGATCAGCCCCAGCATTTT | CASSQNSDQPQHF | TRBJ1-5 | TRBV4-2 | . | 13 | once
TGTGCCAGCAGTAGGGACTTAAAGAGCAATCAGCCCCAGCATTTT | CASSRDLKSNQPQHF | TRBJ1-5 | TRBV6-6 | . | 15 | once
TGTGCCAGCAGCTTAGTGGCAGGTCACGAGCAGTACTTC | CASSLVAGHEQYF | TRBJ2-7 | TRBV7-2 | . | 13 | .
TGTGCCAGTAGTTCTGAGGACAGCGGCAATCAGCCCCAGCATTTT | CASSSEDSGNQPQHF | TRBJ1-5 | TRBV19 | . | 15 | .
TGTGCCAGCAGTGCCCCTGCGGGAGGGCCCCGGGAGACCCAGTACTTC | CASSAPAGGPRETQYF | TRBJ2-5 | TRBV2 | TRBD2 | 16 | .
TGTGCCAGCAGCTTGGGGAGGAGCAGCGATACGCAGTATTTT | CASSLGRSSDTQYF | TRBJ2-3 | TRBV11-3 | . | 14 | .